This T cell receptor beta chain originates from a study of blood T cell repertoires in COVID-19. Overall study context: Samples taken during acute and convalescent COVID-19 were collected in the United States, Italy and Spain.

The cohort comprised adults aged roughly 18 to 95 years residing in approximately 22 US areas. Assignment of participants to cohorts was predicated upon participant-reported clinical history. Original processing methods: Estimated nucleated cell counts came from reference gene primer amplification. Clones were sequenced by immunoSEQ multiplex PCR, and TCRdb holds only the in-frame ones, with some missing. The DNA gave D and trimming, while V, J and clone size come from that table. Among approximately 260,000 clones listed, approximately 83% were seen once. This clonotype was sampled from a woman aged 40 to 49 with acute COVID-19. Sequencing used PBMCs or T cells enriched from blood (not recorded which).

The CDR3 spells CASSYRQKSSGNTIYF. The DNA of the CDR3 is TGTGCCAGCAGCTACAGACAGAAGAGCTCTGGAAACACCATATATTTT. The J gene is TRBJ1-3, the V gene TRBV6-5; TRBD1 might be the D (5 bases). Germline assignment: CDR1 MNHEY and CDR2 SVGAGI. This CDR3 comprises 16 residues. V was shortened by 6 bases and J by 0 bases, with 15 bases between the two germline ends.